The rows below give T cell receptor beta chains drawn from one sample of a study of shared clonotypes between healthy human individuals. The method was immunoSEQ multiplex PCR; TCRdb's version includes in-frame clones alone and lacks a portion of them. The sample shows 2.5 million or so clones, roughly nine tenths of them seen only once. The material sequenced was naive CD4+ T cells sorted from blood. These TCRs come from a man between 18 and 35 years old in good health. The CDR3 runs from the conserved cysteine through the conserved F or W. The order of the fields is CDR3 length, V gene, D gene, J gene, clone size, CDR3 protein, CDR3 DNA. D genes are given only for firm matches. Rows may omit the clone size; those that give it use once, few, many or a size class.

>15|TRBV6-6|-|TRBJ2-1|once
CASSQELGPYNEQFF
TGTGCCAGCAGTCAAGAGCTGGGCCCTTACAATGAGCAGTTCTTC
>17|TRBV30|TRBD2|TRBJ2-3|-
CAWSVGTSGRPSDTQYF
TGTGCCTGGAGTGTAGGAACTAGCGGGAGACCTTCGGATACGCAGTATTTT
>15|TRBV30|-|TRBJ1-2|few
CAWSESLIPLYGYTF
TGTGCCTGGAGTGAATCCCTCATCCCACTCTATGGCTACACCTTC
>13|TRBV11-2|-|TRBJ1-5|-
CASSQGTSQPQHF
TGTGCCAGCAGCCAGGGAACTTCTCAGCCCCAGCATTTT
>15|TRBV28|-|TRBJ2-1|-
CASSLWQGADNEQFF
TGTGCCAGCAGTTTATGGCAGGGTGCAGACAATGAGCAGTTCTTC
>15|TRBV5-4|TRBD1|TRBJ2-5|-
CASRGAGTGLETQYF
TGTGCCAGCAGAGGGGCCGGGACAGGGTTAGAGACCCAGTACTTC
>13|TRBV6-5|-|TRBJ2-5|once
CASSTQGPETQYF
TGTGCCAGCAGCACCCAGGGTCCAGAGACCCAGTACTTC
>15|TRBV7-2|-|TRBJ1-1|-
CASSARTAGHEAVFF
TGTGCCAGCAGCGCCAGGACAGCCGGCCATGAAGCGGTTTTCTTT
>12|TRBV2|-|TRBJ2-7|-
CASSESAYEQYF
TGTGCCAGCAGTGAATCCGCCTACGAGCAGTACTTC
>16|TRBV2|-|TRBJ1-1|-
CASTDHLAGMNTEAFF
TGTGCCAGCACCGATCACCTGGCCGGCATGAACACTGAAGCTTTCTTT
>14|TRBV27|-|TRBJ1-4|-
CASSLSGLGEKLFF
TGTGCCAGCAGTTTATCAGGGCTAGGGGAAAAACTGTTTTTT
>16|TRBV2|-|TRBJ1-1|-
CASSDSTGTVNTEAFF
TGTGCCAGCAGCGACTCAACTGGGACTGTGAACACTGAAGCTTTCTTT
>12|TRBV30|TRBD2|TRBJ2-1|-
CAFSGSSNEQFF
TGTGCCTTTAGCGGGAGTAGCAATGAGCAGTTCTTC
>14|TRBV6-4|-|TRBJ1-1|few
CASSEDVVGGRAFF
TGTGCCAGCAGTGAAGACGTAGTCGGCGGGAGGGCTTTCTTT
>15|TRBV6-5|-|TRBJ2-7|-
CASSYPRTASYEQYF
TGTGCCAGCAGTTACCCTAGGACGGCCTCCTACGAGCAGTACTTC
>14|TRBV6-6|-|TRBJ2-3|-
CASSYVRGTDTQYF
TGTGCCAGCAGTTACGTCAGGGGCACAGATACGCAGTATTTT
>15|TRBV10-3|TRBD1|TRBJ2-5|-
CAITQGQGQQETQYF
TGTGCCATCACTCAAGGACAGGGACAACAAGAGACCCAGTACTTC
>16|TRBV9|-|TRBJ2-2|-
CASSVGAGPNTGELFF
TGTGCCAGCAGCGTAGGTGCGGGACCCAACACCGGGGAGCTGTTTTTT
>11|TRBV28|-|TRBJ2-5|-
CASSPQFTQYF
TGTGCCAGCAGTCCGCAATTCACCCAGTACTTC
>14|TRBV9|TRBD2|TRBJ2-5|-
CASSIGLAGETQYF
TGTGCCAGCAGCATCGGACTAGCGGGAGAGACCCAGTACTTC
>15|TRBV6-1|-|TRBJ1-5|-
CASSEGPGKGQPQHF
TGTGCCAGCAGTGAAGGGCCAGGGAAGGGACAGCCCCAGCATTTT
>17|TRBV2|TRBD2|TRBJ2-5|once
CASTKNPTSGSGETQYF
TGTGCCAGCACCAAGAACCCGACTAGCGGGAGTGGAGAGACCCAGTACTTC
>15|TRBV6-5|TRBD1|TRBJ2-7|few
CASSYRDRGPYEQYF
TGTGCCAGCAGTTACCGGGACAGGGGTCCCTACGAGCAGTACTTC
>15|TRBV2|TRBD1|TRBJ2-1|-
CASRPGQGLGNEQFF
TGTGCCAGCAGACCAGGACAGGGTCTGGGGAATGAGCAGTTCTTC
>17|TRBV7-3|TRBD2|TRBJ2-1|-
CASSRKTGTSGYNEQFF
TGTGCCAGCAGCCGCAAGACCGGGACTAGCGGATACAATGAGCAGTTCTTC
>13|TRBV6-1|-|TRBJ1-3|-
CASGGSSGNTIYF
TGTGCCAGCGGTGGGAGCTCTGGAAACACCATATATTTT
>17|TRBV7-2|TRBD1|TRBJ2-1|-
CASSFNWPGQGYNEQFF
TGTGCCAGCAGCTTTAATTGGCCAGGACAGGGCTACAATGAGCAGTTCTTC
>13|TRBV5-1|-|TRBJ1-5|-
CASSLAPGQPQHF
TGCGCCAGCAGCTTGGCCCCCGGGCAGCCCCAGCATTTT
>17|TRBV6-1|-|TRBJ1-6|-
CASSERGARILDSPLHF
TGTGCCAGCAGTGAAAGGGGGGCGCGTATCCTGGATTCACCCCTCCACTTT
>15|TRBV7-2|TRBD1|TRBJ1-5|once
CASSPRTGEGQPQHF
TGTGCCAGCAGCCCCCGGACAGGGGAAGGTCAGCCCCAGCATTTT
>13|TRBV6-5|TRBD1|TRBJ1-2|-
CASSNGQGFGYTF
TGTGCCAGCAGTAACGGACAGGGGTTTGGCTACACCTTC
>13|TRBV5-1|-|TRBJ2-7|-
CASSLPNSYEQYF
TGCGCCAGCAGCTTGCCAAACTCCTACGAGCAGTACTTC
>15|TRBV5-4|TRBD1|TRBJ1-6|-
CASSPGTGINSPLHF
TGTGCCAGCAGCCCGGGGACAGGTATTAATTCACCCCTCCACTTT
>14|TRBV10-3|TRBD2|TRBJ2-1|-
CAISALAGENEQFF
TGTGCCATCAGTGCGCTAGCGGGGGAAAATGAGCAGTTCTTC
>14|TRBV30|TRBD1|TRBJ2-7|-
CAWSVSDRSHEQYF
TGTGCCTGGAGTGTATCGGACAGGTCCCACGAGCAGTACTTC
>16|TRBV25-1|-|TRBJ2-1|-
CASSGLGGSSYNEQFF
TGTGCCAGCAGTGGTCTTGGAGGGAGCTCCTACAATGAGCAGTTCTTC
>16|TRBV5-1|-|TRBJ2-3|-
CASSLDGGASTDTQYF
TGCGCCAGCAGCTTGGATGGGGGGGCGAGCACAGATACGCAGTATTTT
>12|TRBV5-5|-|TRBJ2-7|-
CASSFQDYEQYF
TGTGCCAGCAGCTTCCAAGACTACGAGCAGTACTTC
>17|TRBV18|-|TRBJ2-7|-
CASSPLGGGRLVYEQYF
TGTGCCAGCTCACCATTAGGGGGGGGCCGACTGGTCTACGAGCAGTACTTC
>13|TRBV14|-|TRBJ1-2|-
CASSLTGFSGYTF
TGTGCCAGCAGTCTGACAGGATTCAGCGGCTACACCTTC
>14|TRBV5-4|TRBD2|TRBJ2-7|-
CASSDGGDPYEQYF
TGTGCCAGCAGCGACGGGGGGGACCCCTACGAGCAGTACTTC
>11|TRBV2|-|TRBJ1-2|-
CASSEEGPLLF
TGTGCCAGCAGTGAGGAGGGGCCATTACTCTTC
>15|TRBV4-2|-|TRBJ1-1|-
CASSQGTGGGTEAFF
TGTGCCAGCAGCCAAGGCACCGGGGGAGGCACTGAGGCTTTCTTT
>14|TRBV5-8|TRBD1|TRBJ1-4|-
CASSREGANEKLFF
TGTGCCAGCAGCCGGGAGGGGGCAAATGAAAAACTGTTTTTT
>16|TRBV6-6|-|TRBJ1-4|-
CASSRGVQFTNEKLFF
TGTGCCAGCAGCAGGGGCGTTCAGTTCACTAATGAAAAACTGTTTTTT
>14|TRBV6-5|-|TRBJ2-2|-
CASKKQGSTGELFF
TGTGCCAGCAAAAAACAGGGTTCCACCGGGGAGCTGTTTTTT
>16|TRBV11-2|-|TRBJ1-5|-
CASSSAGGGSNQPQHF
TGTGCCAGCAGCTCAGCTGGTGGGGGTTCCAATCAGCCCCAGCATTTT
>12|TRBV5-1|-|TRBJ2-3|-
CASSFREGLGSF
TGCGCCAGCAGTTTCCGCGAGGGCCTGGGGTCTTTT
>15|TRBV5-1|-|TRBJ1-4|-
CASSWEGGKNEKLFF
TGCGCCAGCAGCTGGGAGGGGGGAAAGAATGAAAAACTGTTTTTT
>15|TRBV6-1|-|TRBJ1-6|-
CASTPPGKVTSPLHF
TGTGCCAGCACCCCACCGGGTAAAGTAACTTCACCCCTCCACTTT
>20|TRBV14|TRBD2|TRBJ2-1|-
CASSPWTSGGHTSSYNEQFF
TGTGCCAGCAGCCCCTGGACTAGCGGGGGCCATACGAGCTCCTACAATGAGCAGTTCTTC
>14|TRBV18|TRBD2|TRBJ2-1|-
CASSPQSGNNEQFF
TGTGCCAGCTCACCACAAAGCGGGAACAATGAGCAGTTCTTC
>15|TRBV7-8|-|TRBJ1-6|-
CASSLDGRGDSPLHF
TGTGCCAGCAGCTTAGATGGCAGGGGAGATTCACCCCTCCACTTT
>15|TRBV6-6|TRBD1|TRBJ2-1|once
CASSYTAGGWGEQFF
TGTGCCAGCAGTTACACGGCAGGGGGCTGGGGTGAGCAGTTCTTC
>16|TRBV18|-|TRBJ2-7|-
CASSKQRAPIGGEQYF
TGTGCCAGCTCCAAACAGCGAGCTCCAATAGGTGGAGAGCAGTACTTC
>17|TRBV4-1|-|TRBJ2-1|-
CASSQGQGLTGDNEQFF
TGCGCCAGCAGCCAAGGACAGGGCCTTACGGGGGACAATGAGCAGTTCTTC
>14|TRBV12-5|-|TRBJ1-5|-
CASGLVSQTQPQHF
TGTGCTAGTGGTTTGGTCTCGCAGACCCAGCCCCAGCATTTT
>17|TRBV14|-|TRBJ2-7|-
CASSEGLLRDLSYEQYF
TGTGCCAGCAGCGAAGGGTTACTCCGGGATCTATCCTACGAGCAGTACTTC
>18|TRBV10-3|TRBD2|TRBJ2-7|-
CAISDPTLVGSSGYEQYF
TGTGCCATCAGTGACCCAACCCTGGTCGGCAGTAGCGGGTACGAGCAGTACTTC